The 23 T cell receptor beta chains below come from one sample, sequenced in a study of blood T cells in healthy people across ages. A second PCR, run for about 7 to 11 cycles, used a sample-barcoded 5' primer plus a J-beta primer mix. A single record per CDR3 protein comes from TCRdb applying MiXCR to the 5' RACE reads. The profile covers hundreds of thousands of distinct CDR3 sequences, with around two thirds appearing a single time and about a quarter taken by the ten largest. The sequencing sample was made of blood. These receptors were obtained from a man younger than 40 in good health.

This chain joins TRBV29-1 and TRBJ1-2; no definite D call. The germline CDR1 and CDR2 sequences are SQVTM and ANQGSEA. The CDR3 is made up of 11 amino acids. V was clipped by 6 bases and J by 3 bases, with 8 bases between them. The CDR3 here is CSVEQYYGYTF. The CDR3 bases are TGCAGCGTAGAACAGTACTATGGCTACACCTTC.

This clonotype occurred once. One junction end disagrees with the germline gene, perhaps due to a read error. J is TRBJ2-3 and V is TRBV7-2; D may be TRBD2 (6 bases). The length of the CDR3 is 13 residues. CDR1 and CDR2 (germline): SGHTA, FQGNSA. This CDR3 reads CANSLAETDTQYF. For the CDR3, the DNA is TGTGCCAACAGCTTAGCGGAAACAGATACGCAGTATTTT.

This clonotype was observed a few times. This rearrangement joins TRBV7-6 to TRBJ1-6; D remains ambiguous. From germline, CDR1 is SGHVS and CDR2 FNYEAQ. The CDR3 runs to 15 residues. The V end was cut by 2 bases, the J end by 7 bases, with 12 bases between. The CDR3: CASSLNDGSNSPLHF. The CDR3 DNA follows: TGTGCCAGCAGCTTAAATGACGGATCGAATTCACCCCTCCACTTT.

The chain couples TRBV20-1 to TRBJ2-2; 8 bases line up with TRBD1. Germline V lookup: CDR1 DFQATT, CDR2 SNEGSKA (reference sequence). The CDR3 is 14 residues long. The V and J ends lost 7 bases and 2 bases, in that order; junction bases with no gene match: 6. CDR3 coding DNA: TGCAGTGGCCTCAGGGGGCTTAACACCGGGGAGCTGTTTTTT. It codes for CSGLRGLNTGELFF.

This clonotype was observed a handful of times. The rearrangement links TRBV20-1 to TRBJ2-3; D call uncertain. V shed 3 bases and J shed 2 bases, with 21 bases lying between them. The CDR3 length is 17 residues. CDR1 and CDR2 from the germline V gene are DFQATT and SNEGSKA (reference sequence). The CDR3 coding sequence is TGCAGTGCTAGGGGTCTATTCTACGCACACTCCACAGATACGCAGTATTTT. It is translated as CSARGLFYAHSTDTQYF.

This clonotype came up once. The rearrangement links TRBV27 to TRBJ1-5, with 10 bases fitting TRBD1. J lost 7 bases, V lost 6 bases, and 3 bases had no gene match. This CDR3 region has 13 residues. CDR1 and CDR2 (germline): MNHEY, SMNVEV (reference sequence). The CDR3 loop reads CASRWTGGQPQHF. The CDR3 nucleotides are TGTGCCAGCAGGTGGACAGGGGGACAGCCCCAGCATTTT.

The V call is TRBV10-3, the J call TRBJ2-3, with no clear D. The CDR3 sequence is 14 residues long. Trimming removed 3 bases from V and 4 bases from J, with 11 bases in between. Germline CDR1 and CDR2: ENHRY and SYGVKD. The CDR3 DNA reads TGTGCCATCAGTGATCGTAAGGGCCCAGATACGCAGTATTTT. Protein: CAISDRKGPDTQYF.

The chain links TRBV27 to TRBJ1-1; D possibly corresponds to TRBD1 (6 bases). The CDR3 contains 15 residues. Germline lookup yields CDR1 MNHEY and CDR2 SMNVEV (reference sequence). V was clipped by 0 bases and J by 5 bases, with 13 bases between them. The CDR3 here is CASSLSPGASTEAFF. The CDR3 DNA is TGTGCCAGCAGTTTATCACCAGGGGCGAGTACTGAAGCTTTCTTT.

The V gene is TRBV28, the J gene TRBJ1-2; D not certain. The V end lost 9 bases, the J end lost 0 bases, and 20 bases lay between the germline ends. Germline-derived CDR1 and CDR2 are MDHEN and SYDVKM. The CDR3 loop spans 16 amino acids. CDR3 sequence (DNA): TGTGCCAGTTCGGAAGAACCCCCCTACTCTAACTATGGCTACACCTTC. Its protein product is CASSEEPPYSNYGYTF.

V usage is TRBV7-3 and J usage is TRBJ2-5; the D gene is possibly TRBD2 (5 bases). The CDR3 runs to 16 residues. CDR1 is SGHTA and CDR2 is FQGTGA in the germline V gene. The V gene lost 1 base and the J gene lost 11 bases, with 23 bases spanning the gap. The CDR3 nucleotides are TGTGCCAGCAGCTTAAATCCGTCTAGCTCCTACAATGAGCAGTACTTC. Translating gives CASSLNPSSSYNEQYF.

This clonotype was detected only a few times. The rearrangement uses TRBV6-2 or TRBV6-3 and TRBJ2-1, with a weak D call TRBD2 (5 bases). With 5 bases removed from V and 4 bases from J, the gap between germline ends came to 15 bases. The germline gives CDR1 MNHEY, CDR2 SVGEGT. The CDR3 consists of 15 residues. CDR3 amino acids: CASSLGLPGYNEQFF. The CDR3 DNA sequence: TGTGCCAGCAGTCTCGGACTCCCTGGGTACAATGAGCAGTTCTTC.

The chain joins TRBV21-1 to TRBJ1-6; the D call in the table, TRBD1, was not verified against the DNA. TRBV21-1 is a known pseudogene. CDR3 length: 16 amino acids. CDR3 residues: CASSIPGTGPNSPLHF. CDR3 in DNA: TGTGCCAGCAGCATTCCCGGGACAGGGCCAAATTCACCCCTCCACTTT.

There are a few counts of this clonotype. The chain links TRBV3-1 to TRBJ2-1; 10 bases line up with TRBD1. CDR3 size: 18 residues. Germline trimming cut 3 bases from V and 3 bases from J; bases unmatched to any gene: 11. Per the germline V gene, CDR1 is LGHDT and CDR2 is YNNKEL (reference sequence). CDR3 residues: CASSHGDRGVGFYNEQFF. CDR3 in DNA: TGTGCCAGCAGCCATGGGGACAGGGGTGTAGGCTTCTACAATGAGCAGTTCTTC.

The rearrangement uses TRBV13 and TRBJ2-5; D gene uncertain. Germline-derived CDR1 and CDR2 are PRHDT and FYEKMQ (reference sequence). Trimming removed 4 bases at V and 11 bases at J, with 23 bases between. The CDR3 has 15 amino acids. CDR3 sequence (DNA): TGTGCCAGCAGCTCACTGGACGGCTGGCAGAATGAGCAGTACTTC. Amino acid sequence: CASSSLDGWQNEQYF.

The chain combines TRBV29-1 with TRBJ2-7, with no clear D. Per the germline V gene, CDR1 is SQVTM and CDR2 is ANQGSEA. With 4 bases removed from V and 3 bases from J, the gap between germline ends came to 10 bases. CDR3 size: 12 residues. Here the CDR3 reads CSVVGDYYEQYF. CDR3 DNA sequence: TGCAGCGTTGTTGGAGATTACTACGAGCAGTACTTC.

This clonotype occurred once. The chain employs TRBV7-2 and TRBJ1-5; D is ambiguous. CDR3 size: 11 residues. V was shortened by 4 bases and J by 9 bases, with 7 bases between the two germline ends. Germline V lookup: CDR1 SGHTA, CDR2 FQGNSA. DNA for the CDR3: TGTGCCAGCAGCTCCCCCCGGCCCCAGCATTTT. This codes for CASSSPRPQHF.

There are a few counts of this clonotype. This chain links TRBV27 with TRBJ2-5, with 13 nucleotides matching TRBD2. This CDR3 is built from 15 residues. J was trimmed by 1 base and V by 6 bases; bases with no gene match: 2. The V gene's germline CDR1 is MNHEY and CDR2 SMNVEV (reference sequence). This CDR3 reads CASRRLAGGQETQYF. CDR3 nucleotide sequence: TGTGCCAGCAGACGACTAGCGGGGGGCCAAGAGACCCAGTACTTC.

V is TRBV13 and J is TRBJ1-2; tentatively, D is TRBD1 (5 bases). The V end lost 4 bases, the J end lost 7 bases, and 16 bases lay between the germline ends. The CDR3 is 14 amino acids. Germline assignment: CDR1 PRHDT and CDR2 FYEKMQ (reference sequence). For the CDR3, the DNA is TGTGCCAGCAGCTCCCAGGGAACCGAGCGTGGCTACACCTTC. It specifies CASSSQGTERGYTF.

CDR3 in DNA: TGTGCCAGCAGCTTAGAGGTCAACTTGAACACTGAAGCTTTCTTT. The encoded protein is CASSLEVNLNTEAFF. The chain combines TRBV7-9 with TRBJ1-1; D not resolved. The V gene's germline CDR1 is SEHNR and CDR2 FQNEAQ (reference sequence). V lost 1 base to trimming and J lost 0 bases, with 9 bases between them. The length of the CDR3 is 15 residues.

V usage is TRBV6-2 or TRBV6-3 and J usage is TRBJ2-3; D is unclear. Germline loops: CDR1 MNHEY, CDR2 SVGEGT. The CDR3 contains 13 residues. Trimming removed 7 bases from V and 4 bases from J, with 12 bases in between. The CDR3 bases are TGTGCCAGCACTGTTACTTCCGCAGATACGCAGTATTTT. Amino acid sequence: CASTVTSADTQYF.

J is TRBJ2-1 and V is TRBV20-1, with 9 nucleotides matching TRBD2. The germline V gene has CDR1 DFQATT and CDR2 SNEGSKA (reference sequence). This CDR3 spans 15 amino acids. With V trimmed by 3 bases and J by 5 bases, 8 bases remained unmatched. The CDR3 loop is CSASPSGGPDNEQFF. CDR3 sequence (DNA): TGCAGTGCTAGTCCCAGCGGGGGGCCCGACAATGAGCAGTTCTTC.

The chain links TRBV20-1 to TRBJ1-1; D is possibly TRBD1 (5 bases). Germline V lookup: CDR1 DFQATT, CDR2 SNEGSKA (reference sequence). The CDR3 runs 11 residues. The CDR3 bases are TGCAGGGGGACGGAGAACACTGAAGCTTTCTTT. This gives the protein CRGTENTEAFF.

This clonotype showed up just a few times. The genes are TRBV3-1 and TRBJ1-4; the match to TRBD1 covers 11 bases. Germline CDR1 and CDR2: LGHDT and YNNKEL (reference sequence). Losses at the gene ends were 5 bases for V and 8 bases for J; bases not matched to a gene: 4. This CDR3 comprises 14 residues. CDR3 sequence reads: CASSGWTGGEKLFF. DNA of the CDR3: TGTGCCAGCAGCGGCTGGACAGGGGGCGAAAAACTGTTTTTT. The variable domain in full, with the rest retrieved from reference TRBV3-1 and TRBJ1-4, is DTAVSQTPKYLVTQMGNDKSIKCEQNLGHDTMYWYKQDSKKFLKIMFSYNNKELIINETVPNRFSPKSPDKAHLNLHINSLELGDSAVYFCASSGWTGGEKLFFGSGTQLSVL.